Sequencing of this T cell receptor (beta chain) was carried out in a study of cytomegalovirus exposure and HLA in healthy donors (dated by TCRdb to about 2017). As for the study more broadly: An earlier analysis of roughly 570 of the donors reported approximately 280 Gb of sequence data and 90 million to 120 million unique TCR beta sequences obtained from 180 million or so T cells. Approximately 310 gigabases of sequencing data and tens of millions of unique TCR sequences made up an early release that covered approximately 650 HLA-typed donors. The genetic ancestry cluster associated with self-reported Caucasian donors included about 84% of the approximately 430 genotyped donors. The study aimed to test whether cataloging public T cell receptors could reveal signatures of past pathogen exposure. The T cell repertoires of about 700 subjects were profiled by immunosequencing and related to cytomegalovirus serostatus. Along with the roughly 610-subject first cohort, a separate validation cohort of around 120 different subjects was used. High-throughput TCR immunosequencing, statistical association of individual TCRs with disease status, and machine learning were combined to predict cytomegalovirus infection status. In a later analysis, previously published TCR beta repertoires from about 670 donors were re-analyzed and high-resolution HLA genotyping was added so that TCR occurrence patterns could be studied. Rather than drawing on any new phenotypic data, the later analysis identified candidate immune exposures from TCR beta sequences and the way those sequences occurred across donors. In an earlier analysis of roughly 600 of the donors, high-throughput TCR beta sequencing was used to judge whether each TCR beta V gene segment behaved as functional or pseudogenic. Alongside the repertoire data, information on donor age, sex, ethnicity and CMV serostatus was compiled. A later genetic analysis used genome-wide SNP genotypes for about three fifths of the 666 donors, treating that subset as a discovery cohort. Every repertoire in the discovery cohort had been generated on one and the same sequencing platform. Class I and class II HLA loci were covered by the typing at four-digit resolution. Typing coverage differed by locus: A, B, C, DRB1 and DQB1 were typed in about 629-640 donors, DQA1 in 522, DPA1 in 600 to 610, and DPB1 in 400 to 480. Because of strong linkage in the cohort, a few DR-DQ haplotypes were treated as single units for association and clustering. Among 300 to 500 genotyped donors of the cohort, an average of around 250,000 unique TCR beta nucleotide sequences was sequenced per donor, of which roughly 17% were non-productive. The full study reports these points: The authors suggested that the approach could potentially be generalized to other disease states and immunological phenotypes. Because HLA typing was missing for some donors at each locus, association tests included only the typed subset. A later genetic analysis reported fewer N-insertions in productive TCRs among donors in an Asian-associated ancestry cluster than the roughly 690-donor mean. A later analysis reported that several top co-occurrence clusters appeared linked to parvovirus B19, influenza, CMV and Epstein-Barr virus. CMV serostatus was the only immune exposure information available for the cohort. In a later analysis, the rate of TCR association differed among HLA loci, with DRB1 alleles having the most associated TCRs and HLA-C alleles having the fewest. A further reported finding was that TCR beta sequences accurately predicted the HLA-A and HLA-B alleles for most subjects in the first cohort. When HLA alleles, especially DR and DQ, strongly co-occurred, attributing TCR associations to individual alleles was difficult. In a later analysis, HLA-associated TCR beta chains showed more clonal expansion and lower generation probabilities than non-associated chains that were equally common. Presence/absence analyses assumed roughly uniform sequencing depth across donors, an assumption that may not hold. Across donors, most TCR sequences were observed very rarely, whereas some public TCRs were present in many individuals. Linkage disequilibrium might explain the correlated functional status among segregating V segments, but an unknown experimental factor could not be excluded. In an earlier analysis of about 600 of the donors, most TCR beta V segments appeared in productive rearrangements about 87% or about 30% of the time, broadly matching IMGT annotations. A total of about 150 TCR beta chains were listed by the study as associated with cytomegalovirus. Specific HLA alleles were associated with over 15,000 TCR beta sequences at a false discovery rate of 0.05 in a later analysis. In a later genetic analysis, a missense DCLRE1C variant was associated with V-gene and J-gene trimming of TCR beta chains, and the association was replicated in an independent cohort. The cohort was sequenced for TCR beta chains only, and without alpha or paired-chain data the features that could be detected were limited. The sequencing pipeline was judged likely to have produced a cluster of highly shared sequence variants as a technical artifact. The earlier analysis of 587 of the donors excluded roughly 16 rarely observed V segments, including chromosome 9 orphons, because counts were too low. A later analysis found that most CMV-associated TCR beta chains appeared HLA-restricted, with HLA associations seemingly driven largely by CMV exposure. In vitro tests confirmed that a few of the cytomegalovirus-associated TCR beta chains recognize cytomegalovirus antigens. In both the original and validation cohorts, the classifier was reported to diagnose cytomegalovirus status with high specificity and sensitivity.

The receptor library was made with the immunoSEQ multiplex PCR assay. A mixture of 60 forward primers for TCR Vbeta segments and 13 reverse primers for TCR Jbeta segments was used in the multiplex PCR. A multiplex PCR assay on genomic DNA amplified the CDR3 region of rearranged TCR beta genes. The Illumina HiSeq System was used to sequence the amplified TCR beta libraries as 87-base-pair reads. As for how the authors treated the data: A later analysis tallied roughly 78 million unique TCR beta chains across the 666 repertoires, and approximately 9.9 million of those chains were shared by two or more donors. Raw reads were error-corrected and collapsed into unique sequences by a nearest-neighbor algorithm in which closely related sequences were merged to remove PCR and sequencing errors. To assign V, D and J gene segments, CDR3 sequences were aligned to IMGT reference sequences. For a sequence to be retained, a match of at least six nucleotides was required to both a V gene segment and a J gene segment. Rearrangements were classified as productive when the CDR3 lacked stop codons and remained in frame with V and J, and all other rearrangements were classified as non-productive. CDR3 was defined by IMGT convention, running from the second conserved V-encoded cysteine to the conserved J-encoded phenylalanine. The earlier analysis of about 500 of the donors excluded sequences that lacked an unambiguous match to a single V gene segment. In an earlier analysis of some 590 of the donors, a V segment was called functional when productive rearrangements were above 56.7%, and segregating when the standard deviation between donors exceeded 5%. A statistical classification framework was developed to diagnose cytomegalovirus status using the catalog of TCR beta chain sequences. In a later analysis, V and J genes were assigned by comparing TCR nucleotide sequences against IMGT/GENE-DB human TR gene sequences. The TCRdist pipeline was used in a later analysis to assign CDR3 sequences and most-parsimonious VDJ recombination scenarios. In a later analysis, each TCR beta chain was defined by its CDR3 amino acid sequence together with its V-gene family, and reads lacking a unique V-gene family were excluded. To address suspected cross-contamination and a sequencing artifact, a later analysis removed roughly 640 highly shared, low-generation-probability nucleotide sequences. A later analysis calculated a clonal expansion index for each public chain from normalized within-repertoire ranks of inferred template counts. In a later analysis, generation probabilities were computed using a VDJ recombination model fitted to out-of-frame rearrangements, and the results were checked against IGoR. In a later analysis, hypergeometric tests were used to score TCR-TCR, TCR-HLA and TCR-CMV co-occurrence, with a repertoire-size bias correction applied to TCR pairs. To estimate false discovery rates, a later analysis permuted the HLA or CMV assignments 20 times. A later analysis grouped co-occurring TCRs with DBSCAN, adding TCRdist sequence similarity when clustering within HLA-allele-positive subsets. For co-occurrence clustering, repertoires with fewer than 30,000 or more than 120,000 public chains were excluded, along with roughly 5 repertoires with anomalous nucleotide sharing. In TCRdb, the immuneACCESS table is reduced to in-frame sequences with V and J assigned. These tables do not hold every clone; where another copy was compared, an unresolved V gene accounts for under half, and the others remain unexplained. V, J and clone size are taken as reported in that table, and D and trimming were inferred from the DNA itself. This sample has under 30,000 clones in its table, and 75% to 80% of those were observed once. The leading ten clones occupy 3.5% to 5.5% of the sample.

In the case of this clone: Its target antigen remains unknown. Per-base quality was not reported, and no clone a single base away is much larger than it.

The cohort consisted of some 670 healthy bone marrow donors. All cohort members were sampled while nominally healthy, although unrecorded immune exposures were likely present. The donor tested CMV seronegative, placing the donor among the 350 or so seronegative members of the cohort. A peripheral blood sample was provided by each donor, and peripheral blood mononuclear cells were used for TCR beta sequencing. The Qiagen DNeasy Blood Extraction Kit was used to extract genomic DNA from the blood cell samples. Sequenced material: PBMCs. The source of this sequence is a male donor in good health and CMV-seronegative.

This receptor carries the CDR3 CASTTRGGTGVSPLHF. The nucleotides are TGTGCCAGCACAACTCGGGGGGGGACAGGGGTATCACCCCTCCACTTT. In this chain, TRBV6-6 is recombined with TRBJ1-6; TRBD1 lines up with 10 middle nucleotides. For CDR1 and CDR2, the germline V gene (reference sequence) lists MNHNY and SVGAGI. Ends trimmed: V by 7 bases, J by 10 bases; bases unmatched to a gene: 13. Reading from cysteine to phenylalanine, the CDR3 counts 16 amino acids. Only the CDR3 portion is preserved as DNA: 48 bases, with reading frame beginning at the first base.